What follows are 20 T cell receptor beta chains derived from one specimen sequenced in a study of blood T cell repertoires in COVID-19. The data were produced by immunoSEQ multiplex PCR, yet TCRdb's version contains in-frame clones alone and is incomplete. The table has over 150,000 clones, 78% seen once. Input material: PBMCs or T cells enriched from blood (not recorded which). These receptors all come from a woman in her forties or fifties who had recovered from COVID-19.

The chain recombines TRBV7-9 with TRBJ1-5, with a weak D call TRBD1 (6 bases). With 1 base removed from V and 3 bases from J, the gap between germline ends came to 13 bases. This CDR3 spans 16 amino acids. Germline assignment: CDR1 SEHNR and CDR2 FQNEAQ (reference sequence). CDR3 in DNA: TGTGCCAGCAGCTTAGTTTCAGGGGCGGCCAATCAGCCCCAGCATTTT. This encodes CASSLVSGAANQPQHF.

This chain uses TRBV7-9 with TRBJ2-2, with 9 bases aligning to TRBD1. The CDR3 is made up of 16 amino acids. Germline-derived CDR1 and CDR2 are SEHNR and FQNEAQ (reference sequence). V lost 5 bases to trimming and J lost 4 bases; unmatched junction nucleotides: 8. The CDR3 loop reads CASSPTGGQGTGELFF. CDR3 nucleotides: TGTGCCAGCAGCCCTACAGGGGGCCAGGGCACCGGGGAGCTGTTTTTT.

This chain links TRBV3-1 (or the pseudogene TRBV3-2) with TRBJ2-7, with 10 bases identical to TRBD2. Trimming removed 0 bases from V and 4 bases from J; junction bases left unmatched: 6. The CDR3 runs to 16 residues. Germline-derived CDR1 and CDR2 are LGHDT and YNNKEL (reference sequence). As DNA, the CDR3 is TGTGCCAGCAGCCAAGAGGCTAGCGGGAGATCGTACGAGCAGTACTTC. This codes for CASSQEASGRSYEQYF.

This clone showed up just once. The chain has TRBV7-2 and TRBJ2-7; D remains ambiguous. V was trimmed by 1 base and J by 2 bases, leaving 12 bases between them. Germline V gene data show CDR1 as SGHTA and CDR2 as FQGNSA. CDR3 size: 15 residues. This CDR3 is CASSLGSVATYEQYF. In nucleotides, the CDR3 is TGTGCCAGCAGCTTAGGCAGTGTAGCAACCTACGAGCAGTACTTC.

The rearrangement links TRBV5-8 to TRBJ1-1; D not certain. The V gene's germline CDR1 is SGHTS and CDR2 YDEGEE. Deletions cut 3 bases from V and 10 bases from J, with 22 bases between. This CDR3 region has 15 residues. In nucleotides, the CDR3 is TGTGCCAGCAGCTCAAAGCGGACGGCGACCTGGGTAGCTTTCTTT. Encoded protein: CASSSKRTATWVAFF.

The chain joins TRBV28 to TRBJ2-7; the match to TRBD2 covers 7 bases. Germline values: CDR1 MDHEN, CDR2 SYDVKM. The CDR3 sequence is 13 residues long. V lost 8 bases, J lost 0 bases, and 4 bases stayed unmatched. The CDR3, as DNA: TGTGCCAGCGGGGGGGACTACTCCTACGAGCAGTACTTC. Its translation: CASGGDYSYEQYF.

The chain links TRBV7-8 to TRBJ1-1, with 7 bases lining up with TRBD1. J lost 1 base, V lost 5 bases, and 7 bases had no gene match. CDR1 is SGHVS and CDR2 is FQNEAQ in the germline V gene. The CDR3 has 15 residues. The CDR3 DNA sequence: TGTGCCAGCAGCCTACTCGGACAGGAGAACACTGAAGCTTTCTTT. This codes for CASSLLGQENTEAFF.

The rearrangement uses TRBV5-1 and TRBJ2-1; 7 nucleotides align to TRBD2. Looked up from germline, CDR1 is SGHRS and CDR2 is YFSETQ. The V segment lost 5 bases and the J segment 7 bases; nucleotides outside the gene matches: 6. The CDR3 sequence is 13 residues long. CDR3 amino acids: CASRGFSGNEQFF. In DNA form, the CDR3 reads TGCGCCAGCAGGGGGTTTAGCGGGAATGAGCAGTTCTTC.

The V and J genes are TRBV5-5 and TRBJ2-7; 7 bases align to TRBD1. CDR3 size: 18 residues. J lost 1 base, V lost 0 bases, and 13 bases had no gene match. CDR1 SGHKS and CDR2 YYEKEE come from the germline V gene (reference sequence). The CDR3 loop reads CASSLGTGALRGSYEQYF. DNA of the CDR3: TGTGCCAGCAGCTTGGGCACAGGGGCCCTACGGGGTTCCTACGAGCAGTACTTC.

CDR3 sequence: CSVRDRAREQYF. The DNA for the CDR3 is TGCAGCGTTAGGGACAGGGCCAGGGAGCAGTACTTC. The chain employs TRBV29-1 and TRBJ2-7, with 9 bases identical to TRBD1. The CDR3 contains 12 residues. The V gene end was trimmed by 5 bases and the J gene end by 7 bases; junction bases not matched to a gene: 6. Per the germline V gene, CDR1 is SQVTM and CDR2 is ANQGSEA.

This chain links TRBV18 with TRBJ2-1; 10 positions agree with TRBD1. The CDR3 has 16 residues. Germline V gene lookup returns CDR1 KGHSH and CDR2 LQKENI. Trimming cost V 5 bases and J 4 bases; bases outside gene matches: 8. The CDR3 loop reads CASSGDRDRGYNEQFF. The CDR3 DNA follows: TGTGCCAGCTCAGGAGACCGGGACAGGGGATACAATGAGCAGTTCTTC.

This clone has just one count. The chain carries TRBV12-3 or TRBV12-4 and TRBJ2-7; D possibly corresponds to TRBD2 (5 bases). Trimming left V 7 bases short and J 6 bases short, with 16 bases between. CDR3 size: 13 residues. The CDR3 loop is CASNARASSEQYF. The CDR3 region has the DNA TGTGCCAGCAATGCCCGGGCTAGCTCCGAGCAGTACTTC.

The chain couples TRBV19 to TRBJ2-7; the match to TRBD1 covers 11 bases. V gave up 6 bases and J gave up 6 bases; unmatched junction bases: 10. This CDR3 is built from 15 residues. Germline loops: CDR1 LNHDA, CDR2 SQIVND (reference sequence). This chain's CDR3 is CASRGPGQGASEQYF. CDR3 nucleotides: TGTGCCAGTAGAGGACCTGGACAGGGGGCCTCCGAGCAGTACTTC.

J is TRBJ2-3 and V is TRBV4-2, with a possible D match to TRBD2 (7 bases). CDR1 and CDR2 (germline): LGHNA, YNFKEQ. V lost 2 bases, J lost 2 bases, and 20 bases lay in between. This CDR3 spans 18 amino acids. CDR3 nucleotides: TGTGCCAGCAGCCAAAAGACAGGCGGGAGACCCGCCACAGATACGCAGTATTTT. Translating it yields CASSQKTGGRPATDTQYF.

The chain has TRBV27 and TRBJ2-7, with no clear D. The V end lost 7 bases, the J end lost 6 bases, and 16 bases lay between the germline ends. CDR1 is MNHEY and CDR2 is SMNVEV in the germline V gene (reference sequence). There are 13 residues in the CDR3. The CDR3 bases are TGTGCCAGCATGCGGTCGTCCGAAGGCGAGCAGTACTTC. Translating gives CASMRSSEGEQYF.

The rearrangement links TRBV11-2 to TRBJ1-4; 9 bases line up with TRBD1. V lost 5 bases, J lost 5 bases, and 6 bases stayed unmatched. CDR1 SGHAT and CDR2 FQNNGV come from the germline V gene. This CDR3 has 15 residues. CDR3 nucleotide sequence: TGTGCCAGCAGCGCCCGGGACAGGGTAAATGAAAAACTGTTTTTT. Translation gives CASSARDRVNEKLFF.

The chain carries TRBV14 and TRBJ1-1; no reliable D call. Germline lookup yields CDR1 SGHDN and CDR2 FVKESK. V lost 4 bases and J lost 0, with 15 bases in between. CDR3 length: 16 amino acids. CDR3 coding DNA: TGTGCCAGCAGCCTTCAATCGGGTGCCATGAACACTGAAGCTTTCTTT. It translates to CASSLQSGAMNTEAFF.

The V and J genes are TRBV5-1 and TRBJ2-2, with D perhaps matching TRBD2 (6 bases). Germline CDR1 reads SGHRS; CDR2 reads YFSETQ. The CDR3 spans 15 residues. V lost 5 bases, J lost 2 bases, and 13 bases lay in between. CDR3 sequence reads: CASSLLGLNTGELFF. CDR3 sequence (DNA): TGCGCCAGCAGTCTGCTGGGACTTAACACCGGGGAGCTGTTTTTT.

The chain combines TRBV28 with TRBJ2-5, with 12 bases matching TRBD2. With V trimmed by 4 bases and J by 2 bases, 5 bases remained unmatched. The CDR3 is 16 residues long. From germline, CDR1 is MDHEN and CDR2 SYDVKM. The CDR3 DNA follows: TGTGCCAGCAGTTCACGGACTAGCGGGACACAAGAGACCCAGTACTTC. Its protein product is CASSSRTSGTQETQYF. The whole variable domain, filled in from reference TRBV28 and TRBJ2-5, reads DVKVTQSSRYLVKRTGEKVFLECVQDMDHENMFWYRQDPGLGLRLIYFSYDVKMKEKGDIPEGYSVSREKKERFSLILESASTNQTSMYLCASSSRTSGTQETQYFGPGTRLLVL.

The chain couples TRBV18 to TRBJ2-3; D unclear. The V and J ends lost 3 bases and 6 bases respectively, with 7 bases between them. The CDR3 contains 12 residues. Germline assignment: CDR1 KGHSH and CDR2 LQKENI. CDR3 loop: CASSPSRDTQYF. CDR3 sequence (DNA): TGTGCCAGCTCACCCTCGCGGGATACGCAGTATTTT.